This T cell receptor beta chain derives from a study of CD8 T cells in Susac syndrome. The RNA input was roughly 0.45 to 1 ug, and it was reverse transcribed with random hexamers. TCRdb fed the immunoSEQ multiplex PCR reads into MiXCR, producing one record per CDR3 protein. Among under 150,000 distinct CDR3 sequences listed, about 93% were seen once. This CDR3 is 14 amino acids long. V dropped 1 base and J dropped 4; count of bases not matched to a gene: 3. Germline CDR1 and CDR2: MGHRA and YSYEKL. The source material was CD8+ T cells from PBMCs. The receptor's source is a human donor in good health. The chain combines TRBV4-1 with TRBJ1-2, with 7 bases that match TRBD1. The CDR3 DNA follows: TGCGCCAGCAGCCAAGTACAGGGGAGCTATGGCTACACCTTC. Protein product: CASSQVQGSYGYTF.